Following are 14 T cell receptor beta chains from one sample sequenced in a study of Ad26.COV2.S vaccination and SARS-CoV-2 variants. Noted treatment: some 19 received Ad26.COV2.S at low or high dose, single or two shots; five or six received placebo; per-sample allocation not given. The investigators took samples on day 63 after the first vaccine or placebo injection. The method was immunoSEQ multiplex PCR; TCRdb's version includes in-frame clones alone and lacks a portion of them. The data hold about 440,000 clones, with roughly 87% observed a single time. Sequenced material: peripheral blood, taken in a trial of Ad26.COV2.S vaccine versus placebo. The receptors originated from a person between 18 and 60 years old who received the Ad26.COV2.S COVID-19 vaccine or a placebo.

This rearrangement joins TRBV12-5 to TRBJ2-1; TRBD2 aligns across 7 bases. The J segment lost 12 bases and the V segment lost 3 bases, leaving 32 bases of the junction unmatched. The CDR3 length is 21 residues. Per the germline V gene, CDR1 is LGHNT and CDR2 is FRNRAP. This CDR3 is CASGFLSLTGGSPSSGMGQFF. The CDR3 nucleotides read TGTGCTAGTGGTTTCCTCAGTCTAACTGGCGGGAGTCCATCGTCGGGTATGGGGCAGTTCTTC.

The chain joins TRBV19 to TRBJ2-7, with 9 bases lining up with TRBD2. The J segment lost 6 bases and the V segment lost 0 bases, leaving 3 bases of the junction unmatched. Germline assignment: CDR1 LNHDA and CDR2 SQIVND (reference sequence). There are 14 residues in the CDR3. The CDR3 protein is CASSIEGLATEQYF. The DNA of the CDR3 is TGTGCCAGTAGTATAGAGGGACTAGCTACCGAGCAGTACTTC.

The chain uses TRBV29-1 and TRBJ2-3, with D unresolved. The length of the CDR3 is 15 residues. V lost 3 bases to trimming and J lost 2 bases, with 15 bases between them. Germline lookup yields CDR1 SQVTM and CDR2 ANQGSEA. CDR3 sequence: CSVDFFADLTDTQYF. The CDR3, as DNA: TGCAGCGTTGATTTCTTCGCGGATCTCACAGATACGCAGTATTTT.

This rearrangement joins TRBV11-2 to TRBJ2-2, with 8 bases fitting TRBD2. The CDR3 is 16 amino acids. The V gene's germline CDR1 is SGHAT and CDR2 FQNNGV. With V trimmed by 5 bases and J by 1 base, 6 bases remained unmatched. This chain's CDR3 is CASSPRLAMNTGELFF. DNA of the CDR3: TGTGCCAGCAGCCCACGACTAGCGATGAACACCGGGGAGCTGTTTTTT.

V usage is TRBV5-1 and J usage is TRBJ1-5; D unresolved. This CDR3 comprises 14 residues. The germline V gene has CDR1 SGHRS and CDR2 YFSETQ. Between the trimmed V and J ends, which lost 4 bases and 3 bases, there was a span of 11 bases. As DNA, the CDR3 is TGCGCCAGCAGCCTCGAGAGCCCCAATCAGCCCCAGCATTTT. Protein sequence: CASSLESPNQPQHF. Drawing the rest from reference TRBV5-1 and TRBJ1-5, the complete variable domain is KAGVTQTPRYLIKTRGQQVTLSCSPISGHRSVSWYQQTPGQGLQFLFEYFSETQRNKGNFPGRFSGRQFSNSRSEMNVSTLELGDSALYLCASSLESPNQPQHFGDGTRLSIL.

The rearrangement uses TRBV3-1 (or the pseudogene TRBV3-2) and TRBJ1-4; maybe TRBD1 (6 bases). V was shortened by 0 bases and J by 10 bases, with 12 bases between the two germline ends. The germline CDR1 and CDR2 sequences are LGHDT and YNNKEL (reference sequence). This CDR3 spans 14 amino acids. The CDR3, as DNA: TGTGCCAGCAGCCAAGAAGGGGGGTCAGGAAAACTGTTTTTT. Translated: CASSQEGGSGKLFF.

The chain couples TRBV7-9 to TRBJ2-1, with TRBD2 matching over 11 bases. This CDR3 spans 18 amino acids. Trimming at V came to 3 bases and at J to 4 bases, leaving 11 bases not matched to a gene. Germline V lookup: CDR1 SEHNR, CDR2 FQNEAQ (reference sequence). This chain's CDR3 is CASSLGLAEKRGYNEQFF. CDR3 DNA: TGTGCCAGCAGCTTGGGACTAGCGGAAAAAAGGGGTTACAATGAGCAGTTCTTC. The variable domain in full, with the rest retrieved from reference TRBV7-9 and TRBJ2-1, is DTGVSQNPRHKITKRGQNVTFRCDPISEHNRLYWYRQTLGQGPEFLTYFQNEAQLEKSRLLSDRFSAERPKGSFSTLEIQRTEQGDSAMYLCASSLGLAEKRGYNEQFFGPGTRLTVL.

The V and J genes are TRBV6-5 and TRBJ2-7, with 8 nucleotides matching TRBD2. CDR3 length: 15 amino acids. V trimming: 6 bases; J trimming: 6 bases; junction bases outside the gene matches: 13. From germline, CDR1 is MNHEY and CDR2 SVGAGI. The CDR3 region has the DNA TGTGCCAGCAGGCCTGACGGGCTCCGGGGGGGCGAGCAGTACTTC. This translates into CASRPDGLRGGEQYF.

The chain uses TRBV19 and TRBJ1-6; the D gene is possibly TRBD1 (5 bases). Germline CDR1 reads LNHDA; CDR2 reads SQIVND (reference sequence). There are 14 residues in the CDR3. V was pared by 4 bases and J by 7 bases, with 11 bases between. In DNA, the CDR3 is TGTGCCAGTAGTACTACCGGGGGGAATTCACCCCTCCACTTT. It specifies CASSTTGGNSPLHF.

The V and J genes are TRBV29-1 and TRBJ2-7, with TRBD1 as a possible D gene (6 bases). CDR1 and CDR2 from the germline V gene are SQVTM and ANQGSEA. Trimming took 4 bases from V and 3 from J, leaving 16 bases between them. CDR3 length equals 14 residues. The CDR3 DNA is TGCAGCGTTGGGCAGGGGCCGGTCGGCTACGAGCAGTACTTC. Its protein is CSVGQGPVGYEQYF.

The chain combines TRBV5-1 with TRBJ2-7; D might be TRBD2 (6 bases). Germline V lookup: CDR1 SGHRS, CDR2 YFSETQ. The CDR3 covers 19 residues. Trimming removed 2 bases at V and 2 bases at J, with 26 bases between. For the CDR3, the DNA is TGCGCCAGCAGCTTTCCCCCCTCAACCACGGGTAGCGGAACCTACGAGCAGTACTTC. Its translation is CASSFPPSTTGSGTYEQYF.

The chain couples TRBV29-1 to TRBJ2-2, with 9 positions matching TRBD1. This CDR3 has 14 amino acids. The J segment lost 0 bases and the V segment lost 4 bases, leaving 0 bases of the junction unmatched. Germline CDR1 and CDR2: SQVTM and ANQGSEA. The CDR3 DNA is TGCAGCGTTGGGACAGGGGCGAACACCGGGGAGCTGTTTTTT. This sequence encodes CSVGTGANTGELFF.

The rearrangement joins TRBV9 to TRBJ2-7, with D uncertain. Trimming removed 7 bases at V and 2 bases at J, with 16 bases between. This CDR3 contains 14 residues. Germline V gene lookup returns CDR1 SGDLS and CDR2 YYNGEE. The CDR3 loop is CASGVGGGTYEQYF. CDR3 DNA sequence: TGTGCCAGCGGGGTCGGCGGCGGAACCTACGAGCAGTACTTC.

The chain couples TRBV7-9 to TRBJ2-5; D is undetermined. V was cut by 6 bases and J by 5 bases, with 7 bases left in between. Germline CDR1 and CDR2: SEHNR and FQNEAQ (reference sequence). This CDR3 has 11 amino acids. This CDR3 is CASSNGETQYF. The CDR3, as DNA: TGTGCCAGCAGTAATGGGGAGACCCAGTACTTC.